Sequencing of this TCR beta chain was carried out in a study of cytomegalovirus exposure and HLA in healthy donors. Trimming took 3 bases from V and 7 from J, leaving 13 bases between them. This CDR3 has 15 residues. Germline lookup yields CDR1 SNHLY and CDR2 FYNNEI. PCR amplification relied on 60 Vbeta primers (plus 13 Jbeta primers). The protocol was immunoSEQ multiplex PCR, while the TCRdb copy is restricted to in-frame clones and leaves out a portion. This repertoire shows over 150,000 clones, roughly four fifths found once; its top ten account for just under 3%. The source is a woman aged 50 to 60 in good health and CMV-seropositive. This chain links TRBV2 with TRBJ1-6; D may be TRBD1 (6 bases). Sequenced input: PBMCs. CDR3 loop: CASSETDRKNSPLHF. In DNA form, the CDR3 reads TGTGCCAGCAGTGAGACCGACAGGAAAAATTCACCCCTCCACTTT.